This T cell receptor (beta chain) was documented in a study of blood T cell repertoires in COVID-19. At the level of the study: The samples span acute and convalescent COVID-19 from the United States, Italy and Spain.

Repertoires were generated with immunoSEQ multiplex PCR, while TCRdb's copy carries only in-frame clones and drops some. The sample has over 100,000 clones; about 91% are singletons. V was shortened by 4 bases and J by 10 bases, with 13 bases between the two germline ends. The germline V gene has CDR1 SGHTA and CDR2 FQGNSA. CDR3 length: 13 residues. Sample: peripheral blood. This clonotype was sampled from a man aged 50 or older with acute or convalescent COVID-19. The V and J genes are TRBV7-2 and TRBJ1-4; D is perhaps TRBD1 (5 bases). CDR3 nucleotides: TGTGCCAGCAGCTCCCTTACGGGGGGAAAACTGTTTTTT. This encodes CASSSLTGGKLFF.